The 17 T cell receptor beta chains reported below all come from one sample, sequenced in a study of T cell responses to AZD1222 COVID-19 vaccine. The protocol was immunoSEQ multiplex PCR, while the TCRdb copy is restricted to in-frame clones and leaves out a portion. The table includes about 99,000 clones, around 86% detected once. Sequenced here: peripheral blood, sampled 28 days after the second dose of the MenACWY control vaccine. These receptors originate from an adult who received the MenACWY meningococcal vaccine as a control.

This chain joins TRBV19 and TRBJ1-6; D is ambiguous. Trimming removed 1 base from V and 7 bases from J, with 8 bases in between. The CDR3 has 14 residues. Germline V gene lookup returns CDR1 LNHDA and CDR2 SQIVND (reference sequence). The CDR3 DNA reads TGTGCCAGTAGTATAGGGACTCGAAATTCACCCCTCCACTTT. Translating gives CASSIGTRNSPLHF.

This rearrangement joins TRBV6-5 to TRBJ2-2; 9 bases match TRBD1. CDR3 length equals 14 residues. From germline, CDR1 is MNHEY and CDR2 SVGAGI. The trim removed 6 bases at V and 5 bases at J, leaving 4 bases unmatched. The CDR3 reads CASRGTGRTGELFF. The CDR3 DNA reads TGTGCCAGCAGGGGGACAGGGCGTACCGGGGAGCTGTTTTTT.

The V gene is TRBV11-2, the J gene TRBJ1-2; 10 positions match TRBD1. CDR3 length: 18 residues. Looked up from germline, CDR1 is SGHAT and CDR2 is FQNNGV. After removal of 5 bases from V and 4 bases from J, the junction contained 16 bases not matched to a gene. This CDR3 is CASSPKAPRDRGFYGYTF. The CDR3 DNA sequence: TGTGCCAGCAGCCCAAAGGCCCCCCGGGACAGGGGATTCTATGGCTACACCTTC.

Only one count was recorded for this clone. J is TRBJ1-3 and V is TRBV18, with D maybe TRBD1 (5 bases). Trimming left V 8 bases short and J 0 bases short, with 11 bases between. This CDR3 has 14 residues. Germline assignment: CDR1 KGHSH and CDR2 LQKENI. The CDR3 DNA reads as TGTGCCAGCCAAGACAGAGACTCTGGAAACACCATATATTTT. Amino acid sequence: CASQDRDSGNTIYF.

This sequence joins TRBV6-5 and TRBJ1-2; TRBD1 matches at 7 bases. This CDR3 contains 14 residues. Germline V lookup: CDR1 MNHEY, CDR2 SVGAGI. J lost 3 bases, V lost 6 bases, and 7 bases had no gene match. The DNA for the CDR3 is TGTGCCAGCAGCGTCGGGACAGCTTACTATGGCTACACCTTC. Translated: CASSVGTAYYGYTF.

The V and J genes are TRBV24-1 and TRBJ2-3, with 7 bases identical to TRBD2. This CDR3 spans 14 amino acids. CDR1 and CDR2 (germline): KGHDR, SFDVKD. J lost 0 bases, V lost 5 bases, and 1 base had no gene match. For the CDR3, the DNA is TGTGCCACCAGTGGGGGGGGGAGCACAGATACGCAGTATTTT. Protein product: CATSGGGSTDTQYF.

The rearrangement links TRBV14 to TRBJ1-2; D possibly corresponds to TRBD1 (6 bases). The ends were cut back, 0 bases at V and 4 bases at J, with 15 bases in the middle. Per the germline V gene, CDR1 is SGHDN and CDR2 is FVKESK. CDR3 size: 16 residues. DNA for the CDR3: TGTGCCAGCAGCCAAGATGTGGGGGGCGCCGTCTATGGCTACACCTTC. This translates into CASSQDVGGAVYGYTF.

The CDR3 DNA reads TGTGCCAGCAGCCTAGGGACTAGCGGGAACTACGAGCAGTACTTC. Translating gives CASSLGTSGNYEQYF. V usage is TRBV4-2 and J usage is TRBJ2-7; 13 positions agree with TRBD2. The germline V gene encodes CDR1 LGHNA and CDR2 YNFKEQ. The CDR3 sequence is 15 residues long. After removal of 4 bases from V and 3 bases from J, the junction contained 3 bases not matched to a gene.

This sequence joins TRBV18 and TRBJ2-5; D perhaps matches TRBD1 (6 bases). This CDR3 region has 14 residues. The germline CDR1 and CDR2 sequences are KGHSH and LQKENI. Trimming stripped 1 base from V and 5 bases from J, with 11 bases between. In DNA form, the CDR3 reads TGTGCCAGCTCACCACAACAGGGTGGCGAGACCCAGTACTTC. The encoded protein is CASSPQQGGETQYF.

The chain has TRBV5-5 and TRBJ2-7, with D perhaps given as TRBD1 or TRBD2 (5 bases each). This CDR3 region has 15 residues. Germline CDR1 SGHKS, CDR2 YYEKEE (reference sequence). The V end was cut by 4 bases, the J end by 3 bases, with 17 bases between. Here the CDR3 DNA reads TGTGCCAGCAGCCCTCGGGACGGGACCTTCTACGAGCAGTACTTC. Encoded protein: CASSPRDGTFYEQYF.

The rearrangement links TRBV10-3 to TRBJ2-7, with 8 bases lining up with TRBD1. With 6 bases clipped from V and 6 bases from J, the junction kept 10 bases outside the gene matches. Germline assignment: CDR1 ENHRY and CDR2 SYGVKD. The CDR3 has 14 amino acids. The CDR3 spells CAIRSGQGGSEQYF. Written as DNA, the CDR3 is TGTGCCATCAGGAGCGGACAGGGAGGAAGCGAGCAGTACTTC.

There are a few counts of this clone. This chain links TRBV3-1 (or the pseudogene TRBV3-2) with TRBJ1-1; D may be TRBD1 (5 bases). Germline V gene sequence: CDR1 LGHDT, CDR2 YNNKEL (reference sequence). There are 13 residues in the CDR3. Trimming cost V 6 bases and J 7 bases, with 15 bases left between them. The CDR3 DNA reads TGTGCCAGCAGAGGGTCTAGGAGGGGTGAAGCTTTCTTT. This sequence encodes CASRGSRRGEAFF.

The chain uses TRBV7-2 and TRBJ2-7; either TRBD1 or TRBD2 may supply D (5 bases each). Germline V gene lookup returns CDR1 SGHTA and CDR2 FQGNSA. Trimming took 1 base from V and 7 from J, leaving 17 bases between them. There are 15 residues in the CDR3. The CDR3 region has the DNA TGTGCCAGCAGCTTAGTAGGGACCGCTATTGGGGAGCAGTACTTC. Translated, it gives CASSLVGTAIGEQYF.

The chain combines TRBV7-3 with TRBJ1-2; D call uncertain. Germline CDR1 SGHTA, CDR2 FQGTGA. The CDR3 loop spans 14 amino acids. V lost 8 bases to trimming and J lost 7 bases, with 20 bases between them. The CDR3 coding sequence is TGTGCCAGCGCCCCTGGGCAGGCAGACGGTGGCTACACCTTC. Encoded protein: CASAPGQADGGYTF.

V usage is TRBV19 and J usage is TRBJ2-1, with 12 bases matching TRBD2. CDR1 and CDR2 from the germline V gene are LNHDA and SQIVND (reference sequence). J gave up 4 bases and V 0 bases, and 1 base lay outside the gene matches. The CDR3 loop spans 16 amino acids. CDR3 DNA: TGTGCCAGTAGTATAGATCTAGCGGGGGGGTACAATGAGCAGTTCTTC. Protein product: CASSIDLAGGYNEQFF.

This chain links TRBV28 with TRBJ1-1; D possibly corresponds to TRBD1 (5 bases). Germline V gene data show CDR1 as MDHEN and CDR2 as SYDVKM. V lost 6 bases and J lost 5, with 16 bases in between. The CDR3 spans 14 residues. The CDR3 nucleotides read TGTGCCAGCAGCCCGCCTAGGGGAGTTACTGAAGCTTTCTTT. It encodes CASSPPRGVTEAFF.

This clone was detected only once. This chain joins TRBV19 and TRBJ1-1; TRBD1 matches 7 bases. Germline V gene lookup returns CDR1 LNHDA and CDR2 SQIVND (reference sequence). J gave up 5 bases and V 2 bases, and 8 bases lay outside the gene matches. The CDR3 is made up of 15 amino acids. The CDR3 region is CASSITPTGRTEAFF. The CDR3 DNA is TGTGCCAGTAGTATAACCCCGACAGGGAGGACTGAAGCTTTCTTT.